Listed here is a single T cell receptor (beta chain). CDR3 length equals 15 residues. Trimming at V came to 4 bases and at J to 4 bases, leaving 4 bases not matched to a gene. Looked up from germline, CDR1 is MNHEY and CDR2 is SVGAGI. The data stem from a study of T cell changes during pregnancy in multiple sclerosis. Method: immunoSEQ multiplex PCR; TCRdb's copy keeps in-frame clones and lacks some. The sample has tens of thousands of clones, about 92% seen once. Specimen: peripheral blood, collected in the third trimester of pregnancy. This TCR was recovered from a female donor in good health, enrolled as a control in a pregnancy study. The gene calls are TRBV6-5 and TRBJ1-4; 9 positions agree with TRBD1. CDR3: CASSSPGQGNEKLFF. The CDR3 DNA sequence: TGTGCCAGCAGTTCGCCGGGACAGGGTAATGAAAAACTGTTTTTT.